This is a list of T cell receptor beta chains from one sample in a study of blood T cells in healthy people across ages. TCRdb redid the calling of the 5' RACE reads with MiXCR, one entry per CDR3 protein. The table records hundreds of thousands of distinct CDR3 sequences, about 48% of them present only once. Sequencing was carried out using blood. These receptors were taken from an elderly man in good health. CDR3s include the opening cysteine and the closing phenylalanine or tryptophan. The D gene is left open where the match is weak. The size field is filled for only some rows; it gives once, few, many or a size class.

TRBJ1-1	.	TRBV12-3/TRBV12-4	.	CASSLGGGFNPEAFF	TGTGCCAGCAGCCTCGGCGGGGGTTTTAACCCTGAAGCTTTCTTT
TRBJ2-7	.	TRBV3-1	TRBD2	CASSPHAASGGEQYF	TGTGCCAGCAGCCCGCATGCCGCTAGCGGGGGTGAGCAGTACTTC
TRBJ2-7	few	TRBV9	TRBD2	CASSASIAGGGEQYF	TGTGCCAGCAGCGCCTCGATAGCGGGAGGCGGCGAGCAGTACTTC
TRBJ1-3	.	TRBV2	.	CASTPDSYSGSTIYF	TGTGCCAGCACCCCGGACAGCTACTCTGGAAGCACCATATATTTT
TRBJ1-1	.	TRBV4-2	.	CASSQEQLNTEAFF	TGTGCCAGCAGCCAAGAACAGCTGAACACTGAAGCTTTCTTT
TRBJ2-1	.	TRBV12-3/TRBV12-4	TRBD2	CASTTGQREYNEQFF	TGTGCCAGCACCACTGGCCAGCGGGAGTACAATGAGCAGTTCTTC
TRBJ1-2	few	TRBV5-1	.	CASSVTGNYGYTF	TGTGCCAGCAGTGTAACAGGGAACTATGGCTACACCTTC
TRBJ2-5	.	TRBV29-1	.	CSVVSPPGGGETQYF	TGCAGCGTTGTTTCCCCCCCAGGGGGAGGAGAGACCCAGTACTTC
TRBJ2-5	few	TRBV7-2	.	CASSRSSEWTQYF	TGTGCCAGCAGCCGAAGTAGCGAGTGGACCCAGTACTTC
TRBJ1-6	.	TRBV7-2	TRBD1	CASSLLGTESSYNSPLHF	TGTGCCAGCAGCTTGCTCGGGACAGAGAGCTCCTATAATTCACCCCTCCACTTT
TRBJ1-6	.	TRBV11-1	TRBD1	CASSLRGQGNSPLHF	TGTGCCAGCAGCTTACGAGGACAGGGGAATTCACCCCTCCACTTT
TRBJ1-4	.	TRBV29-1	TRBD1	CSVGVRQGEKLFF	TGCAGCGTTGGGGTTCGACAGGGGGAAAAACTGTTTTTT
TRBJ1-1	few	TRBV5-1	TRBD1	CASIHTGGQGGPEAFF	TGCGCCAGCATCCACACCGGGGGACAGGGAGGACCTGAAGCTTTCTTT
TRBJ2-7	.	TRBV7-2	TRBD1	CASGPLPGQGVEQYF	TGTGCCAGCGGCCCACTCCCGGGACAGGGAGTCGAGCAGTACTTC
TRBJ2-1	.	TRBV5-1	.	CASSGGGAYNEQFF	TGCGCCAGCAGCGGGGGAGGCGCCTACAATGAGCAGTTCTTC
TRBJ2-4	.	TRBV29-1	TRBD1	CSVDQGQGDIQYF	TGCAGCGTTGATCAGGGACAGGGAGACATTCAGTACTTC
TRBJ2-5	few	TRBV5-1	.	CASSFPGEETQYF	TGCGCCAGCAGCTTCCCTGGGGAAGAGACCCAGTACTTC
TRBJ2-3	.	TRBV20-1	TRBD2	CSARDSGRIIDTQYF	TGCAGTGCTAGAGATAGCGGGAGAATTATAGATACGCAGTATTTT
TRBJ2-1	.	TRBV24-1	TRBD2	CATSDQIAGAHHNEQFF	TGTGCCACCAGTGACCAGATAGCGGGAGCTCACCACAATGAGCAGTTCTTC
TRBJ2-2	.	TRBV27	TRBD2	CAGSSGLARTGELFF	TGTGCCGGCAGCTCGGGACTAGCGCGCACCGGAGAGCTGTTTTTT
TRBJ2-5	few	TRBV6-6	.	CASNKEVGALKTQYF	TGTGCCAGCAACAAGGAGGTCGGGGCTCTGAAGACCCAGTACTTC
TRBJ2-3	.	TRBV7-3	.	CASSLLGQHGTDTQYF	TGTGCCAGCAGCTTATTAGGGCAGCACGGCACAGATACGCAGTATTTT
TRBJ2-1	few	TRBV11-2	.	CASSFRGGRGEQFF	TGTGCCAGCAGCTTTAGAGGGGGAAGGGGTGAGCAGTTCTTC
TRBJ2-4	.	TRBV6-5	.	CASSDRGAKNIQYF	TGTGCCAGCAGCGACCGGGGGGCCAAAAACATTCAGTACTTC
TRBJ2-7	few	TRBV7-3	TRBD2	CASSLFAGGGNEQYF	TGTGCCAGCAGCTTGTTTGCGGGAGGAGGCAACGAGCAGTACTTC
TRBJ1-2	many	TRBV6-6	TRBD1	CASSYEDRVGYTF	TGTGCCAGCAGTTACGAGGACAGGGTTGGCTACACCTTC
TRBJ2-3	.	TRBV7-3	TRBD2	CASRLLAGVTDTQYF	TGTGCCAGCAGGTTGTTAGCGGGAGTCACAGATACGCAGTATTTT
TRBJ2-5	.	TRBV7-9	.	CASRYRAGETQYF	TGTGCCAGCAGATACAGGGCTGGAGAGACCCAGTACTTC
TRBJ2-1	.	TRBV27	TRBD2	CASSLWGRRSGIYNEQFF	TGTGCCAGCAGTTTATGGGGCAGGCGGAGCGGGATCTACAATGAGCAGTTCTTC
TRBJ2-3	.	TRBV11-1	.	CASSLKGSWGDTQYF	TGTGCCAGCAGCCTAAAGGGGTCATGGGGAGATACGCAGTATTTT
TRBJ1-2	.	TRBV20-1	TRBD1	CSARDSAGGHGYTF	TGCAGTGCTAGAGATAGTGCAGGGGGCCATGGCTACACCTTC
TRBJ1-5	.	TRBV3-1	.	CASNQYGGSQPQHF	TGTGCCAGCAACCAATACGGGGGCAGTCAGCCCCAGCATTTT
TRBJ1-1	.	TRBV5-1	.	CASSWTPAGGTEAFF	TGCGCCAGCAGCTGGACCCCAGCGGGCGGCACTGAAGCTTTCTTT
TRBJ1-1	.	TRBV5-1	TRBD1	CASSLAGTVNTEAFF	TGCGCCAGCAGCTTGGCCGGGACAGTGAACACTGAAGCTTTCTTT
TRBJ2-5	.	TRBV10-1	.	CASSDREETQYF	TGCGCCAGCAGTGACAGAGAAGAGACCCAGTACTTC
TRBJ1-4	many	TRBV2	TRBD1	CASSADRAGREKLFF	TGTGCCAGCAGTGCTGACAGGGCGGGAAGGGAAAAACTGTTTTTT
TRBJ2-6	few	TRBV29-1	.	CSVSSGANVLTF	TGCAGCGTAAGTTCTGGGGCCAACGTCCTGACTTTC
TRBJ2-1	.	TRBV28	.	CASSLWRDPSNEQFF	TGTGCCAGCAGTTTGTGGAGGGACCCTTCCAATGAGCAGTTCTTC
TRBJ1-2	few	TRBV5-4	.	CASSLPRTNYGYTF	TGTGCCAGCAGCTTGCCCAGAACTAACTATGGCTACACCTTC
TRBJ2-7	few	TRBV29-1	.	CSVCSSYEQYF	TGCAGCGTTTGCAGCTCCTACGAGCAGTACTTC
TRBJ2-1	.	TRBV15	TRBD2	CATSKRRTSGNNEQFF	TGTGCCACCAGCAAAAGACGGACTAGCGGGAACAATGAGCAGTTCTTC
TRBJ2-3	.	TRBV28	TRBD2	CASSPPGLEKDTQYF	TGTGCCAGCAGCCCCCCGGGACTAGAGAAAGATACGCAGTATTTT
TRBJ2-6	.	TRBV29-1	TRBD1	CSVATGTGGLTGANVLTF	TGCAGCGTTGCCACCGGGACAGGGGGCTTGACTGGGGCCAACGTCCTGACTTTC
TRBJ2-7	.	TRBV21-1	.	CASSLDRALQGEQYF	TGTGCCAGCAGCCTGGACAGGGCCCTCCAAGGCGAGCAGTACTTC
TRBJ2-3	few	TRBV11-3	TRBD1	CASSSRDRGFDTQYF	TGTGCCAGCAGCTCCCGGGACAGGGGGTTCGATACGCAGTATTTT
TRBJ2-3	few	TRBV11-1	TRBD2	CASSPGLAGVRRYAYF	TGTGCCAGCAGCCCGGGACTAGCGGGAGTTCGCAGATACGCGTATTTT
TRBJ2-7	few	TRBV2	.	CASSPGRGGPYEQYF	TGTGCCAGCAGTCCCGGCAGGGGTGGGCCCTACGAGCAGTACTTC
TRBJ2-7	few	TRBV3-1	TRBD1	CASSQSWTGGYEQYF	TGTGCCAGCAGCCAATCTTGGACAGGGGGCTACGAGCAGTACTTC
TRBJ2-3	.	TRBV6-4	.	CASNDGGIASTDTQYF	TGTGCCAGCAACGACGGGGGCATAGCTAGCACAGATACGCAGTATTTT